The present T cell receptor (beta chain) was sequenced within a study of T cells in women clearing cervical HPV infection. The CDR3 consists of 15 residues. The germline CDR1 and CDR2 sequences are SGHAT and FQNNGV. Study-wide findings and caveats: TRBV6-7 abundance was lower in cases than controls (approximately 0.1% versus 0.17%). Associations may precede or follow infection; HPV-specific or memory T cells were not isolated.

Using immunoSEQ multiplex PCR, the repertoire was profiled, and TCRdb retains in-frame clones only, with some absent. The repertoire table contains approximately 18,000 clones. For this clone: As yet, its antigen is unknown. The CDR3 end is not reached by the read, which stops 3 residues before it; the germline J gene fills it in.

The sequenced sample was blood buffy coat. The sequence derives from a woman aged 18 to 75 with a cervical HPV16 infection that either progressed to CIN3+ or cleared (not recorded which). The chain couples TRBV11-2 to TRBJ2-3; 10 nucleotides line up with TRBD1. CDR3 region: CASSLTGGVRETQYF. The DNA read from the CDR3 is TGTGCCAGCAGCTTGACAGGGGGCGTACGGGAGACG.